A selection of T cell receptor beta chains follows, all from one sample in a study of vaccination and CD4 T cells after COVID-19. These receptors are not linked to any known antigen. TCRdb reprocessed the PCR reads via MiXCR and lists one record per CDR3 protein. Of fewer than 13,000 distinct CDR3 sequences in the sample, under 35% were seen once. Sample: CD4+ T cells from blood, cultured in vitro. Receptors were obtained from a human donor in good health. The CDR3 runs from the conserved cysteine through the conserved F or W. The order of the fields is J gene, clone size, D gene, V gene, CDR3 DNA, CDR3 protein. A D gene is named only where the DNA matches it firmly. Clone size, where shown, is once, few, many, or a class for clones that have expanded.

>TRBJ2-3|medium-sized|NA|TRBV24-1
TGTGCCACCAGTGATCCCACATCGTTCGGGGCAGATACGCAGTATTTT
CATSDPTSFGADTQYF
>TRBJ2-5|few|NA|TRBV20-1
TGCAGTGCCCAGCAGGGGTACCAAGAGACCCAGTACTTC
CSAQQGYQETQYF
>TRBJ2-1|few|TRBD2|TRBV20-1
TGCAGTGCTAGGGGTAGCGGGAATGCTGCTGAGCAGTTCTTC
CSARGSGNAAEQFF
>TRBJ2-1|NA|NA|TRBV5-1
TGCGCCAGCAGCGTTTACAATGAGCAGTTCTTC
CASSVYNEQFF
>TRBJ2-5|few|TRBD2|TRBV7-2
TGTGCCAGCAGCTTAACCATGGGACGGACTAGTGCAGAGACCCAGTACTTC
CASSLTMGRTSAETQYF
>TRBJ1-1|few|NA|TRBV6-5
TGTGCCAGCAGTTACTCCAGGACAGAAGCTTTCTTT
CASSYSRTEAFF
>TRBJ2-2|NA|NA|TRBV7-2
TGTGCCACCACCATGCAAGGCGGGGAGCTGTTTTTT
CATTMQGGELFF
>TRBJ2-1|once|TRBD2|TRBV20-1
TGCAGTGCTCACCGGGCGACTAGCGGGAAGCATGAGCAGTTCTTC
CSAHRATSGKHEQFF
>TRBJ1-2|few|NA|TRBV28
TGTGCCAGCAGTGCCCCTGGACGGGCGGGTTATGGCTACACCTTC
CASSAPGRAGYGYTF
>TRBJ1-2|NA|NA|TRBV30
TGTGCCTGGAGGAAAGGGAGCTATGGCTACACCTTC
CAWRKGSYGYTF
>TRBJ2-7|once|NA|TRBV28
TGTGCCAGCACCTCGCTCCTACGCGACAAAACGGGGTACGAGCAGTACTTC
CASTSLLRDKTGYEQYF
>TRBJ2-3|NA|NA|TRBV6-7
TGTGCCAGCAATGTATTTAGGGGGTTCACAGATACGCAGTATTTT
CASNVFRGFTDTQYF
>TRBJ2-1|NA|NA|TRBV5-1
TGCGCCAGCAGCTTGTCGGACTCATACTACAATGAGCAGTTCTTC
CASSLSDSYYNEQFF
>TRBJ1-1|few|TRBD1|TRBV28
TGTGCCAGCAGGGACAGGGGTAACACTGAAGCTTTCTTT
CASRDRGNTEAFF
>TRBJ1-5|few|NA|TRBV28
TGTGCCAGCAGTGGGGGGGTTCGTAACAATCAGCCCCAGCATTTT
CASSGGVRNNQPQHF
>TRBJ2-7|NA|NA|TRBV25-1
TGTGCCAGCAGTGATAAGGACAACTACGAGCAGTACTTC
CASSDKDNYEQYF
>TRBJ2-3|NA|TRBD2|TRBV7-3
TGTGCCAGCCTGGGACTAGCGGGACCAGATACGCAGTATTTT
CASLGLAGPDTQYF
>TRBJ2-3|few|NA|TRBV7-2
TGTGCCAGCAGCTCCCTATCCAATACAGATACGCAGTATTTT
CASSSLSNTDTQYF
>TRBJ2-1|NA|NA|TRBV27
TGTGCCAGCAGTTTTGTAACAAGCGATGAGCAGTTCTTC
CASSFVTSDEQFF
>TRBJ2-2|medium-sized|NA|TRBV7-2
TGTGCCAGCAGCTTAGGGCGGCCCACCGGGGAGCTGTTTTTT
CASSLGRPTGELFF
>TRBJ2-7|medium-sized|NA|TRBV20-1
TGCAGTGCTAGCCCAGATTACTACGAGCAGTACTTC
CSASPDYYEQYF
>TRBJ2-1|NA|TRBD2|TRBV19
TGTGCCAGTAGTATTAGACTAGCGGGAGGCCTCACCCGGAATGAGCAGTTCTTC
CASSIRLAGGLTRNEQFF
>TRBJ2-2|NA|NA|TRBV11-3
TGTGCCAGCAGCCACGACACCGGGGAGCCGTTTTTT
CASSHDTGEPFF
>TRBJ1-6|few|TRBD1|TRBV9
TGTGCCAGCAGCGTGTTTGGAGCCGGGACAGGGAGTTCACCCCTCCACTTT
CASSVFGAGTGSSPLHF
>TRBJ1-2|medium-sized|TRBD1|TRBV20-1
TGCAGTGCTCAAGACAGGGGCGTAGGCTATGGCTACACCTTC
CSAQDRGVGYGYTF
>TRBJ2-7|few|NA|TRBV19
TGTGCCAGCACTCTAGGGCGGGACCCCCACTACGAGCAGTACTTC
CASTLGRDPHYEQYF
>TRBJ2-2|few|TRBD1|TRBV6-2/TRBV6-3
TGTGCCAGCAGGAGATCGGGACAGGGTGGTTCCGGGGAGCTGTTTTTT
CASRRSGQGGSGELFF
>TRBJ2-2|NA|NA|TRBV6-2/TRBV6-3
TGTGCCAGCACCTACGGGTTCTGGGCTAGACTAGAGGGTTTCGCGAACACCGGGGAGCTGTTTTTT
CASTYGFWARLEGFANTGELFF
>TRBJ2-2|NA|NA|TRBV12-3/TRBV12-4
TGTGCCAGCAGTTTAAAAACGGGAGAGTGGGACACCGGGGAGCTGTTTTTT
CASSLKTGEWDTGELFF
>TRBJ2-3|NA|TRBD2|TRBV19
TGTGCCAGTAGTGATGGACTAGCGGCGACAGATACGCAGTATTTT
CASSDGLAATDTQYF
>TRBJ2-5|NA|NA|TRBV28
TGTGCCAGCAGTAACGGGGCCCCCGGGGCCCAGTACTTC
CASSNGAPGAQYF
>TRBJ2-6|NA|NA|TRBV12-3/TRBV12-4
TGTGCCAGCCTCCCAAGAATCTCTGGGGCCAACGTCCTGACTTTC
CASLPRISGANVLTF
>TRBJ2-3|NA|NA|TRBV29-1
TGCAGCGTTGCTCGGCAACACACAGATACGCAGTATTTT
CSVARQHTDTQYF
>TRBJ2-2|few|TRBD2|TRBV20-1
TGCAGTGCTAGAGCCCTAGCGGCCGGGGAGCTGTTTTTT
CSARALAAGELFF
>TRBJ1-2|few|NA|TRBV7-2
TGTGCCAGCAGCCCACGTCCCCCTAGTACCTACACCTTC
CASSPRPPSTYTF
>TRBJ2-5|NA|TRBD1|TRBV24-1
TGTGCCACCAGAGCCACGGGACAGCAAGAGACCCAGTACTTC
CATRATGQQETQYF
>TRBJ2-6|NA|NA|TRBV18
TGTGCCAGCTCACCAAGGACGGACCCTGGGGCCAACGTCCTGACTTTC
CASSPRTDPGANVLTF
>TRBJ2-5|few|TRBD2|TRBV2
TGTGCCAGCAGAGGGACTAGCGGGGGAGAGACCCAGTACTTC
CASRGTSGGETQYF
>TRBJ2-3|NA|NA|TRBV6-4
TGTGCCAGCACAGATACGCAGTATTTT
CASTDTQYF
>TRBJ1-5|few|TRBD1|TRBV5-6
TGTGCCAGCAGCCCACGGACAGGTGGCAATCAGCCCCAGCATTTT
CASSPRTGGNQPQHF
>TRBJ1-1|NA|NA|TRBV30
TGTGCCTGGAGTGCCCTCGTAGAGGTGAACACTGAAGCTTTCTTT
CAWSALVEVNTEAFF
>TRBJ1-6|NA|TRBD1|TRBV5-4
TGTGCCAGCATCACGGACAGGGGGAACAATTCACCCCTCCACTTT
CASITDRGNNSPLHF
>TRBJ1-1|large|NA|TRBV19
TGTGCCAGTTGCCGGATGGGGAACACTGAAGCTTTCTTT
CASCRMGNTEAFF
>TRBJ2-3|NA|TRBD2|TRBV6-2/TRBV6-3
TGTGCCAGCAGTTACCAGCGGGACTACACAGATACGCAGTATTTT
CASSYQRDYTDTQYF
>TRBJ2-3|few|TRBD1|TRBV19
TGTGCCAGTAGCTTCAGGGACAGGGGCACAGATACGCAGTATTTT
CASSFRDRGTDTQYF
>TRBJ2-7|few|NA|TRBV18
TGTGCCAGCTCCCCGACGGCCTACGAGCAGTACTTC
CASSPTAYEQYF
>TRBJ1-6|NA|NA|TRBV4-3
TGCGCCAGCAGCCAAGGGGGCAATAATTCACCCCTCCACTTT
CASSQGGNNSPLHF
>TRBJ1-2|NA|NA|TRBV5-8
TGTGCCAGCAGCCTCAAACAGTTGCTTTGGAATGGCTACACCTTC
CASSLKQLLWNGYTF
>TRBJ1-1|NA|TRBD1|TRBV11-2
TGTGCCAGCAGCTCACTAAGGGGGCCAATGAACACTGAAGCTTTCTTT
CASSSLRGPMNTEAFF
>TRBJ1-5|NA|NA|TRBV28
TGTGCCAGCAGTTTATTCACCGATCAGCCCCAGCATTTT
CASSLFTDQPQHF